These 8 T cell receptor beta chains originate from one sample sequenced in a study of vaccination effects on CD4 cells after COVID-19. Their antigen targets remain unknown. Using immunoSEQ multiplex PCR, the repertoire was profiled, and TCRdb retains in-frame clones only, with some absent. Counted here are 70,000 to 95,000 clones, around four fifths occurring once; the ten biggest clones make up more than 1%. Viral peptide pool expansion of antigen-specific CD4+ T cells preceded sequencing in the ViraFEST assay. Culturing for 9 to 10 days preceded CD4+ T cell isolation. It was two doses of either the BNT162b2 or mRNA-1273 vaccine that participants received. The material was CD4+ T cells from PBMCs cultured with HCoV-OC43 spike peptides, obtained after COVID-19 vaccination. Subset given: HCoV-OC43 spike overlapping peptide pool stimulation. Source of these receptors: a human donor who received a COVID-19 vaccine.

The CDR3 loop is CASGGGAKEQFF. The DNA for the CDR3 is TGTGCCAGTGGGGGTGGCGCGAAAGAGCAGTTCTTC. The gene calls are TRBV2 and TRBJ2-1, with D possibly called TRBD1 or TRBD2 (5 bases each). Germline V gives CDR1 SNHLY, CDR2 FYNNEI. Trimming took off 9 bases at V and 10 bases at J, with 16 bases between the two ends. The CDR3 is made up of 12 amino acids.

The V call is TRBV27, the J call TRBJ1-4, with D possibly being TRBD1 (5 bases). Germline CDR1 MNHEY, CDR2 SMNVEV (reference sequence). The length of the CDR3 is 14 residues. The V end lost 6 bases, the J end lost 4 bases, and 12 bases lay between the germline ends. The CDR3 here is CASRRQLNNEKLFF. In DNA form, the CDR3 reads TGTGCCAGCAGACGACAGCTAAATAATGAAAAACTGTTTTTT. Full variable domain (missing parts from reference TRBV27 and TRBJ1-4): EAQVTQNPRYLITVTGKKLTVTCSQNMNHEYMSWYRQDPGLGLRQIYYSMNVEVTDKGDVPEGYKVSRKEKRNFPLILESPSPNQTSLYFCASRRQLNNEKLFFGSGTQLSVL.

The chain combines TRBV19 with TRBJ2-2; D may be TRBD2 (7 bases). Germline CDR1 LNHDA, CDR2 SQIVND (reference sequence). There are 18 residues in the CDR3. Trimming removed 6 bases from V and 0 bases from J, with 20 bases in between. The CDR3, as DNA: TGTGCCAGTAGCCGAAGGGGGGGGACGACTCCGAACACCGGGGAGCTGTTTTTT. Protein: CASSRRGGTTPNTGELFF.

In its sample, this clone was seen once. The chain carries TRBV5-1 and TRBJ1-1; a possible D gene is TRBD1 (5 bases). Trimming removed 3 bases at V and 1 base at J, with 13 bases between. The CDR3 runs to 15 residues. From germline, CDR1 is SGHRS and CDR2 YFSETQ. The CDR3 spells CASSSGGVSNTEAFF. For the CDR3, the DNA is TGCGCCAGCAGCTCGGGGGGGGTTTCGAACACTGAAGCTTTCTTT.

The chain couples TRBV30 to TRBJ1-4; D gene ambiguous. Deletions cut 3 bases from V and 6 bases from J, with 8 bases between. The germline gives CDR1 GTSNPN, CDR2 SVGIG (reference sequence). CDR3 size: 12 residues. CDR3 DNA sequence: TGTGCCTGGAGCCGCTCCTATGAAAAACTGTTTTTT. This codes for CAWSRSYEKLFF.

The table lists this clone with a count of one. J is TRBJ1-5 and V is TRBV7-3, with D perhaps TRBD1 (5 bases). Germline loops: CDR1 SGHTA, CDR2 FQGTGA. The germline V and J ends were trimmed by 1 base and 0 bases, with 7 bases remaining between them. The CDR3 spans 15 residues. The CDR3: CASSLRGDSNQPQHF. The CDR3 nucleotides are TGTGCCAGCAGCTTAAGGGGGGATAGCAATCAGCCCCAGCATTTT.

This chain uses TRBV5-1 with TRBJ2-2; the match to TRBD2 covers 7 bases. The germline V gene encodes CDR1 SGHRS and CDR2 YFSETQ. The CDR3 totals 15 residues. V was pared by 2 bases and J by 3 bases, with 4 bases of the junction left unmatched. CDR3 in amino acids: CASSFNGGYTGELFF. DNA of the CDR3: TGCGCCAGCAGCTTTAACGGGGGGTACACCGGGGAGCTGTTTTTT.

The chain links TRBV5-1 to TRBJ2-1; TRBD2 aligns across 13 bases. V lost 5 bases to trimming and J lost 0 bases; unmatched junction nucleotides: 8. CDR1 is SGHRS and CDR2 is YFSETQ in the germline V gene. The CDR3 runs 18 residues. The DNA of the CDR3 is TGCGCCAGCAGTTCCGGGACTAGCGGGGCCCGCTCCTACAATGAGCAGTTCTTC. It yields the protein CASSSGTSGARSYNEQFF.